This is a list of T cell receptor beta chains from one sample in a study of shared clonotypes between healthy human individuals. Assay used: immunoSEQ multiplex PCR; TCRdb lists only in-frame clones, some missing. Altogether roughly 450,000 clones are present, about four fifths being singletons, with the ten largest covering 10% to 15%. Specimen: PBMCs. The origin of the receptors is a middle-aged woman in good health. Some clones in this sample may be carry-over from other donors' samples. The CDR3 runs from the conserved cysteine through the conserved F or W. The order of the fields is D gene, J gene, clone size, V gene, CDR3 DNA, CDR3 protein. D genes are given only for firm matches. Clone size is stated in some rows and not others, as once, few, many or a class when expanded.

D gene: TRBD1; J gene: TRBJ1-1; clone size: -; V gene: TRBV5-1; CDR3 DNA: TGCGCCAGCAGCTTGCTGGGACAGGGGGTAGTGGACACTGAAGCTTTCTTT; CDR3 protein: CASSLLGQGVVDTEAFF
D gene: -; J gene: TRBJ2-5; clone size: once; V gene: TRBV7-2; CDR3 DNA: TGTGCCAGCAGCCCCCTTTCTGCGGAAGAGACCCAGTACTTC; CDR3 protein: CASSPLSAEETQYF
D gene: -; J gene: TRBJ2-7; clone size: -; V gene: TRBV9; CDR3 DNA: TGTGCCAGCAGCGTAGGAGGGGCTTCCTCCTACGAGCAGTACTTC; CDR3 protein: CASSVGGASSYEQYF
D gene: TRBD2; J gene: TRBJ2-1; clone size: -; V gene: TRBV5-3; CDR3 DNA: TGTGCCAGAAGCCGTCTAGCGGGGGCCTACAATGAGCAGTTCTTC; CDR3 protein: CARSRLAGAYNEQFF
D gene: -; J gene: TRBJ2-1; clone size: -; V gene: TRBV18; CDR3 DNA: TGTGCCAGCTCACCTGTGATCCAGCGGTCCCTCTACAATGAGCAGTTCTTC; CDR3 protein: CASSPVIQRSLYNEQFF
D gene: TRBD1; J gene: TRBJ1-1; clone size: -; V gene: TRBV14; CDR3 DNA: TGTGCCAGCAGCCGAGGGACAGGGAAAATGAACACTGAAGCTTTCTTT; CDR3 protein: CASSRGTGKMNTEAFF
D gene: -; J gene: TRBJ2-3; clone size: once; V gene: TRBV28; CDR3 DNA: TGTGCCAGCAGTTATACCGGATTCACAGATACGCAGTATTTT; CDR3 protein: CASSYTGFTDTQYF
D gene: -; J gene: TRBJ1-2; clone size: -; V gene: TRBV6-1; CDR3 DNA: TGTGCCACCATGCCTACCGACAGGATCAACTATGGCTACACCTTC; CDR3 protein: CATMPTDRINYGYTF
D gene: -; J gene: TRBJ2-7; clone size: -; V gene: TRBV7-9; CDR3 DNA: TGTGCCAGCAGCTTAGTTGCCTACGAGCAGTACTTC; CDR3 protein: CASSLVAYEQYF
D gene: TRBD2; J gene: TRBJ2-4; clone size: few; V gene: TRBV7-2; CDR3 DNA: TGTGCCAGCAGCCAGCAGGGTACAAGCGGGAGTTGGGCCAAAAACATTCAGTACTTC; CDR3 protein: CASSQQGTSGSWAKNIQYF
D gene: -; J gene: TRBJ2-7; clone size: many; V gene: TRBV15; CDR3 DNA: TGTGCCACCAGCAGAGAGGGGGTAAGCTACGAGCAGTACTTC; CDR3 protein: CATSREGVSYEQYF
D gene: -; J gene: TRBJ1-1; clone size: -; V gene: TRBV28; CDR3 DNA: TGTGCCAGCACTCAGGTCTGGAACACTGAAGCTTTCTTT; CDR3 protein: CASTQVWNTEAFF
D gene: -; J gene: TRBJ2-2; clone size: -; V gene: TRBV5-1; CDR3 DNA: TGCGCCAGCAGCTTGGATAGCGCCAACACCGGGGAGCTGTTTTTT; CDR3 protein: CASSLDSANTGELFF
D gene: -; J gene: TRBJ2-1; clone size: few; V gene: TRBV27; CDR3 DNA: TGTGCCAGCAGTTTTTTGGGGGTCTCTGCCTACAATGAGCAGTTCTTC; CDR3 protein: CASSFLGVSAYNEQFF
D gene: -; J gene: TRBJ2-2; clone size: -; V gene: TRBV21-1; CDR3 DNA: TGTGCCAGATCCGGGACGGGGATAAGTTATGGCGGGGAGCTGTTTTTT; CDR3 protein: CARSGTGISYGGELFF
D gene: TRBD1; J gene: TRBJ1-1; clone size: -; V gene: TRBV5-1; CDR3 DNA: TGCGCCAGCAGCTTCACAGGGGTGAACACTGAAGCTTTCTTT; CDR3 protein: CASSFTGVNTEAFF
D gene: -; J gene: TRBJ2-2; clone size: -; V gene: TRBV6-4; CDR3 DNA: TGTGCCAGCAGTGACTTTGGGGGGACCGGGGAGCTGTTTTTT; CDR3 protein: CASSDFGGTGELFF
D gene: -; J gene: TRBJ2-7; clone size: -; V gene: TRBV7-2; CDR3 DNA: TGTGCCAGCAGTTTTACAGATAGTGCACAGTACTTC; CDR3 protein: CASSFTDSAQYF
D gene: TRBD1; J gene: TRBJ2-7; clone size: -; V gene: TRBV28; CDR3 DNA: TGTGCCAGCAGGCTGACAGGGGAAGGGACCTACGAGCAGTACTTC; CDR3 protein: CASRLTGEGTYEQYF
D gene: TRBD1; J gene: TRBJ1-2; clone size: -; V gene: TRBV19; CDR3 DNA: TGTGCCAGTAATCCGGACAGGGAGGGTTATGGCTACACCTTC; CDR3 protein: CASNPDREGYGYTF
D gene: TRBD1; J gene: TRBJ2-3; clone size: -; V gene: TRBV5-8; CDR3 DNA: TGTGCCAGCAGCCTGGGACAGGGGGACACAGATACGCAGTATTTT; CDR3 protein: CASSLGQGDTDTQYF
D gene: TRBD1; J gene: TRBJ2-7; clone size: few; V gene: TRBV4-2; CDR3 DNA: TGTGCCAGCAGCCAGGACAGGGTGGGCGAGCAGTACTTC; CDR3 protein: CASSQDRVGEQYF
D gene: -; J gene: TRBJ2-3; clone size: -; V gene: TRBV10-3; CDR3 DNA: TGTGCCATCAGTGTGGGGGCGGGCGCAGATACGCAGTATTTT; CDR3 protein: CAISVGAGADTQYF
D gene: -; J gene: TRBJ2-1; clone size: -; V gene: TRBV9; CDR3 DNA: TGTGCCAGCAGCGTAGCGGAGGGGTATGAGCAGTTCTTC; CDR3 protein: CASSVAEGYEQFF
D gene: TRBD2; J gene: TRBJ2-1; clone size: -; V gene: TRBV5-4; CDR3 DNA: TGTGCCAGCAGCTTACGGACTAGGTACAATGAGCAGTTCTTC; CDR3 protein: CASSLRTRYNEQFF
D gene: -; J gene: TRBJ2-1; clone size: -; V gene: TRBV7-3; CDR3 DNA: TGTGCCAGCAGCCCCTCGCTAGCGACATACAATGAGCAGTTCTTC; CDR3 protein: CASSPSLATYNEQFF
D gene: TRBD2; J gene: TRBJ2-3; clone size: -; V gene: TRBV4-2; CDR3 DNA: TGTGCCAGCAGCCAAGAATTGCGGGAGGGCGTCCTCGAGGGGGATACGCAGTATTTT; CDR3 protein: CASSQELREGVLEGDTQYF
D gene: -; J gene: TRBJ2-5; clone size: few; V gene: TRBV27; CDR3 DNA: TGTGCCAGCAGTTTTGGCGATCGGGAGACCCAGTACTTC; CDR3 protein: CASSFGDRETQYF